This record looks at one TCR beta chain sequence and its context. As handled by the study authors: Reference gene primer amplification gave estimated nucleated cell counts. The method was immunoSEQ multiplex PCR; TCRdb's version includes in-frame clones alone and lacks a portion of them. The V and J calls and clone size come from that table; D and trimming were worked out from the DNA. The table records about 120,000 clones, roughly four fifths of them present only once. This sample is drawn from a study of blood T cell repertoires in COVID-19. Across the study: Sources were T cells, B-cell-depleted T cells, or PBMCs; the material itself was cDNA or gDNA.

The CDR3 runs to 15 residues. CDR1 is SGHAT and CDR2 is FQDESV in the germline V gene (reference sequence). Deletions cut 8 bases from V and 3 bases from J, with 20 bases between. This clonotype originated in a man in his 70s with active or convalescent COVID-19. The rearrangement uses TRBV11-1 and TRBJ2-7; possibly TRBD1 for D (8 bases). The specimen was peripheral blood. The CDR3, as DNA: TGTGCCAGCCCCAGTAGGACAGGGACTATCTACGAGCAGTACTTC. Translated: CASPSRTGTIYEQYF.